The TCR beta chain under discussion was sequenced for a study of T cell repertoires in cytomegalovirus infection. This clonotype was observed a few times. Its matching antigen is unknown. MiXCR was run by TCRdb on the reads, yielding one entry per CDR3 protein. The data contain around 340,000 distinct CDR3 sequences, about 29% of them seen just once; the ten biggest clones take up 20%. V lost 5 bases to trimming and J lost 2 bases, with 12 bases between them. The CDR3 totals 14 residues. This clonotype originated in a human donor in good health (CMV status not recorded). Some clones in this sample may be carry-over from other donors' samples. This sequence joins TRBV12-3 or TRBV12-4 and TRBJ1-1; D is uncertain. Material: cultured PBMCs, obtained from culture after CMV antigen stimulation. In DNA form, the CDR3 reads TGTGCCAGCAGTCCCCCCCGAGATAACACTGAAGCTTTCTTT. This gives the protein CASSPPRDNTEAFF.